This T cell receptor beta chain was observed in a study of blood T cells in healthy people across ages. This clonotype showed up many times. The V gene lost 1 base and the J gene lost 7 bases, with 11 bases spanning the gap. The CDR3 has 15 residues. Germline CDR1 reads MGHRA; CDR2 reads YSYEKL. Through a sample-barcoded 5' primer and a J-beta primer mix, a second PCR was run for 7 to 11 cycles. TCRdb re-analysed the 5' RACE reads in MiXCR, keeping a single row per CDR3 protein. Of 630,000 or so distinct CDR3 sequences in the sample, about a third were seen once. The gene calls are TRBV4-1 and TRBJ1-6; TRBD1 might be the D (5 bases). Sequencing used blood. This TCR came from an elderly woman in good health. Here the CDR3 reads CASSQVQDWNSPLHF. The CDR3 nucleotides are TGCGCCAGCAGCCAAGTACAGGACTGGAATTCACCCCTCCACTTT.